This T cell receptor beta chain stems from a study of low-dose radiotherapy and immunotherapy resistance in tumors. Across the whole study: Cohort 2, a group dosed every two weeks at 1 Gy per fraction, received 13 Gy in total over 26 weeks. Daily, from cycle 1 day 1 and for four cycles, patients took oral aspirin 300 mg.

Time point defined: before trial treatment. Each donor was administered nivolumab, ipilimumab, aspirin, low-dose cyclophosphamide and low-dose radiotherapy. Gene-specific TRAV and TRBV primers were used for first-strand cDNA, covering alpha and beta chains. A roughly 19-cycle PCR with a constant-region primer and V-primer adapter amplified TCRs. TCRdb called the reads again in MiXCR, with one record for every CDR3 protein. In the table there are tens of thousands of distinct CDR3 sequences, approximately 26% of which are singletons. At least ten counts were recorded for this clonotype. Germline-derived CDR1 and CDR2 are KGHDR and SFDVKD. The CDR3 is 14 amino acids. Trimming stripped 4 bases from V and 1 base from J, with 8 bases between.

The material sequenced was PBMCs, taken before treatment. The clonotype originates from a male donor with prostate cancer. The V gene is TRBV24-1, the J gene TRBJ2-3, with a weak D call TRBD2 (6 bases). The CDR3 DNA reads TGTGCCACCAGTGAAACGGGGGGCACAGATACGCAGTATTTT. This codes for CATSETGGTDTQYF.